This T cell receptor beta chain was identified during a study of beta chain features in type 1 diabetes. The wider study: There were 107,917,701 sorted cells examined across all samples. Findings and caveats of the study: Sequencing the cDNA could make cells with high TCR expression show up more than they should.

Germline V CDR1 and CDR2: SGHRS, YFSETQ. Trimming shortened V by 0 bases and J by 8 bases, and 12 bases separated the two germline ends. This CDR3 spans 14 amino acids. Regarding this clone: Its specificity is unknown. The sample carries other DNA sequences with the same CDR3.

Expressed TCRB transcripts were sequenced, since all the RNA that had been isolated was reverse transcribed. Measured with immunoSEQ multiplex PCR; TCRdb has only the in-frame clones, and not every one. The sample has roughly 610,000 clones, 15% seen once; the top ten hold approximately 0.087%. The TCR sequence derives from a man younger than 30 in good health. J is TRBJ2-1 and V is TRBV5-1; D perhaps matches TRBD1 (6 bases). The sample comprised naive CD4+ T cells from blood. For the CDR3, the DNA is TGCGCCAGCAGCTTGGAAGGCAGGGGCTATGAGCAGTTCTTC. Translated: CASSLEGRGYEQFF.